This T cell receptor (beta chain) is drawn from a study of neurological immune-mediated disorders (dated by TCRdb to between 2018 and 2021). Looking at the study overall: Among the 35 or so multiple sclerosis patients, approximately 30 had relapsing-remitting MS and 3 had secondary progressive MS. Using UMI-based sequencing, the study compared peripheral blood TCR-beta repertoires from patients with HTLV-I-associated myelopathy (HAM/TSP), patients with multiple sclerosis, and healthy controls. The 85 to 110 TCR-beta libraries included longitudinal samples, technical triplicates and paired sorted CD4+ and CD8+ T-cell subsets alongside PBMC samples. The cohort comprised about 71 subjects: some 14 HAM/TSP patients, 35 or so multiple sclerosis patients and some 20 healthy controls.

For the unsorted PBMC libraries, 2 million PBMCs were stored in RNAlater at -80 degrees C until RNA extraction and were used to generate the libraries. The multiple sclerosis patients were enrolled in a US clinical protocol that used magnetic resonance imaging to evaluate disease progression. Peripheral blood underwent Ficoll-Hypaque density gradient centrifugation to isolate PBMCs, which were then cryopreserved in liquid nitrogen. V is pared back by 1 base and J by 2 bases, with 9 bases lying between the germline termini. Measured from the cysteine to the phenylalanine, the CDR3 is 14 residues long. The kept DNA is CDR3 alone, 42 bases in frame from the first base. Via the germline V gene, CDR1 is SGHVS and CDR2 FNYEAQ. The full study reports these points: The MS cluster was not associated with any clinical or MRI features, and the authors stated that larger cohorts are needed. Phylogenetic analysis grouped repertoires from 18 of 34 MS patients into a cluster of related CDR3 sequences, suggesting a possible repertoire-level signature. Expanded clones from different subjects shared no identical CDR3 amino acid sequences, which suggests that TCR-beta repertoires were private in all groups. TCR clonal expansion was greatest in HAM/TSP patients and smallest in MS patients, who ranked below even healthy controls.

This clonotype was recorded many times. Its antigen is not yet known. Nothing much larger sits one base from this clone, and base qualities are not available. cDNA was synthesized by template-switch 5'RACE using a primer carrying a 10-nucleotide random unique molecular identifier by which each TCR transcript was tagged. Every sequencing run covered 15-18 subjects and yielded more than 160 million TCR-beta sequences. The RNeasy kit was used for extraction of total RNA. The KAPA Real-time Library Amplification kit was used to amplify TCR-beta VDJ regions with primers for the TCR constant region and the 5'RACE anchor. A first PCR added sample indexes and Illumina adaptors, and a second PCR then raised library yield. After Ampure bead purification, the roughly 650 bp TCR product was size-selected on a 2% E-gel SizeSelection system. Before pooling, library quality was checked on a Bioanalyzer, concentration was measured with Qubit, and libraries were quantified with the Kapa Library Quantification kit. An Illumina HiSeq 2500 was used to sequence the libraries paired-end at 2 x 150 bp. To increase sequence diversity, roughly 24-32% phiX was spiked into each library pool. On the study's bioinformatics: The quality-filtered reads were processed with the UMI-based MiGEC pipeline, whose error correction step removed more than 80% of the raw TCR sequences. VDJ genes were aligned to IMGT germline references, and each clonotype was defined by a unique CDR3 amino acid sequence together with V-J genes. Clonal expansion, Shannon diversity and CDR3 relatedness (CalcPairwiseDistances, ClusterSamples) were evaluated with VDJtools, and phylogenetic trees were built with CLCbio workbench. Using coefficient-of-variation modelling across technical triplicates, the study counted a clone as expanded if it had at least 8 unique UMIs. TCRdb handled the public reads itself, with Q25 trimming in fastp and clone calling in MiXCR, and kept productive beta chains. All rows with the same CDR3 protein become a single entry with the most common DNA and genes. These V and J calls rely on TCRdb rather than the paper's analysis. The sample table records about 65,000 distinct CDR3 sequences; roughly 4% of these occur just once. The ten most abundant clones make up just over 2.5% of the sample.

The origin of this receptor is a man in his fifties with multiple sclerosis. This chain joins TRBV7-6 to TRBJ2-7; TRBD2 is perhaps the D gene, given 6 matching bases. The specimen sequenced was PBMCs. The DNA sequence reads TGTGCCAGCAGCTTAGGCGGGGACGCCTACGAGCAGTACTTC. Its protein is CASSLGGDAYEQYF.